This T cell receptor (beta chain) originates from a study of blood T cell repertoires in COVID-19. Study-wide context: Sites in the United States, Italy and Spain provided acute and convalescent COVID-19 samples. T cells, B-cell-depleted T cells, or PBMCs provided the cDNA or gDNA that served as material.

Original handling: From reference gene primer amplification, estimates of nucleated cell counts were derived. Clones were read by immunoSEQ multiplex PCR, and TCRdb kept only the in-frame ones, dropping some. V, J and clone size reflect that table, while D and trimming were determined from the DNA. The sample consists of 80,000 or so clones, roughly 89% of them appearing once. V dropped 3 bases and J dropped 4; count of bases not matched to a gene: 5. Germline CDR1 SGHRS, CDR2 YFSETQ. This CDR3 is 14 amino acids long. J is TRBJ1-1 and V is TRBV5-1; 8 positions agree with TRBD1. This TCR came from a man aged 50 to 59 with acute or convalescent COVID-19. Source material: peripheral blood. CDR3 sequence (DNA): TGCGCCAGCAGCTCACAGGGGGAGGCCACTGAAGCTTTCTTT. This translates into CASSSQGEATEAFF.